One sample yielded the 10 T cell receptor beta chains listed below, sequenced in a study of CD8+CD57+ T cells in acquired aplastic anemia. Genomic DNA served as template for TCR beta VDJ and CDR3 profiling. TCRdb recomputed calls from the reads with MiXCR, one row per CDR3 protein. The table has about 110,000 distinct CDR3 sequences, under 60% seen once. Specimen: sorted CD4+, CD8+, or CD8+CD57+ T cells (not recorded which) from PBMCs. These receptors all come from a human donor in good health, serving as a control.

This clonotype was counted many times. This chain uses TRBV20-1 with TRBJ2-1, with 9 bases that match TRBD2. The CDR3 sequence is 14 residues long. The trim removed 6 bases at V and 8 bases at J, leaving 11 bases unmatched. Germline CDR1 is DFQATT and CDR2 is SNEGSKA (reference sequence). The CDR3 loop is CSAKGLAGDYEQFF. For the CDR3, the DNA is TGCAGTGCCAAGGGACTAGCCGGGGATTATGAGCAGTTCTTC.

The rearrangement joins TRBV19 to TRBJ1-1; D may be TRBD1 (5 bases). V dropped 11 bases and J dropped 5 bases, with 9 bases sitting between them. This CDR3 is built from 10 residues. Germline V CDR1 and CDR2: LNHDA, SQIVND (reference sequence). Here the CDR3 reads CAAGLTEAFF. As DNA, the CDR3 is TGTGCCGCAGGGTTGACTGAAGCTTTCTTT.

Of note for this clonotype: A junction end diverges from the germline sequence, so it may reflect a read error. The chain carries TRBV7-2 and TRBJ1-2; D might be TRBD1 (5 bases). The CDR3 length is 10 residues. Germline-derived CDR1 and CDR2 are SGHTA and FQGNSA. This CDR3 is CASSLGGYAF. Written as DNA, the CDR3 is TGTGCCAGCAGCTTAGGGGGCTATGCCTTC.

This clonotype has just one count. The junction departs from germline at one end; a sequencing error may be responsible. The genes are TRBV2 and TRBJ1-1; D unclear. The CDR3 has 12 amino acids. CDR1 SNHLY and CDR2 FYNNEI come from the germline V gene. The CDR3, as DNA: TGTGCCATCAGTGACTGGGGAACTGAAGCTTTCTTT. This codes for CAISDWGTEAFF.

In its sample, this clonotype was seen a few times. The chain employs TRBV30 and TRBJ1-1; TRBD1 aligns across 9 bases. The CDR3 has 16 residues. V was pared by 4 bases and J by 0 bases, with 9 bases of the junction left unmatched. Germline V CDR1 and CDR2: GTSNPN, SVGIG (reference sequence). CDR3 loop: CAWNTGTGSMNTEAFF. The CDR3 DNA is TGTGCCTGGAACACCGGGACAGGGAGTATGAACACTGAAGCTTTCTTT.

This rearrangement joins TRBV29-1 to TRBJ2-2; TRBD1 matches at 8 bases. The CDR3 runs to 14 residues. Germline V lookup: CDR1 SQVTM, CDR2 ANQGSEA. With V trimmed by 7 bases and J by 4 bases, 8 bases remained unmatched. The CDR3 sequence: CSAGGEVPTGELFF. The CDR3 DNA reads TGCAGCGCAGGGGGCGAGGTGCCCACCGGGGAGCTGTTTTTT.

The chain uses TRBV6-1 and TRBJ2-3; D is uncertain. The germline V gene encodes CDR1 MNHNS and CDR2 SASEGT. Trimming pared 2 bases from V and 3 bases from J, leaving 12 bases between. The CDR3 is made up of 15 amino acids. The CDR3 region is CASSERKYVTDTQYF. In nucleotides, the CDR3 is TGTGCCAGCAGTGAAAGGAAATATGTTACAGATACGCAGTATTTT.

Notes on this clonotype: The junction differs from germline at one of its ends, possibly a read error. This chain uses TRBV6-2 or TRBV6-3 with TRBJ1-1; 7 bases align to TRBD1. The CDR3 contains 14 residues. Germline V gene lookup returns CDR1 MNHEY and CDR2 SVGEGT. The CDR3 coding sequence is TGTGCCAGCAATTACGGGACAGTGAACACTGAAGCTTTCTTT. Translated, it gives CASNYGTVNTEAFF.

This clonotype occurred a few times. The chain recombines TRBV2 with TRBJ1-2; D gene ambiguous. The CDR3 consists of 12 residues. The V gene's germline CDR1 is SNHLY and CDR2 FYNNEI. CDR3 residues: CAMRRELYGYTF. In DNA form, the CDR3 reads TGTGCAATGCGGAGGGAGCTCTATGGCTACACCTTC.

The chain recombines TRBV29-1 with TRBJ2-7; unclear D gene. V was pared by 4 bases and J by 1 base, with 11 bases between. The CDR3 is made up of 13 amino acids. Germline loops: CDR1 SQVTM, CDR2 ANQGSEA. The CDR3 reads CSVAYSSSYEQYF. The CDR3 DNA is TGCAGCGTTGCGTACAGCTCATCCTACGAGCAGTACTTC.